The clone carrying this T cell receptor (beta chain) was observed a handful of times. The data stem from a study of T cells after yellow fever vaccination. TCR cDNA was made by 5'RACE template switching, adding a universal primer site and UMIs. TCRdb independently ran MiXCR on the 5' RACE reads; one entry per CDR3 protein. Found here are about 52,000 distinct CDR3 sequences, less than 8.5% of them singletons; the top ten hold approximately 24%. Whole-study results and caveats: Post-booster samples contained most primary-vaccination clones (approximately 97% CD4, around 88% CD8). Weaker in magnitude, the secondary response showed a faster peak on day 5 versus 15.

The sequence was collected from a man younger than 35 who received the YFV17D yellow fever vaccine. This specimen consisted of CD8+ T cells not binding an NS4B(214-222) dextramer, sorted from PBMCs, obtained more than 35 days after the first yellow fever vaccination.

CDR3 in DNA: TGCAGTGCTAGACCTGAGGGTTTCAGCGGGCCCTACAATGAGCAGTTCTTC. Protein sequence: CSARPEGFSGPYNEQFF. This chain joins TRBV20-1 and TRBJ2-1; maybe TRBD2 (6 bases). Deletions cut 2 bases from V and 2 bases from J, with 19 bases between. CDR3 size: 17 residues. Per the germline V gene, CDR1 is DFQATT and CDR2 is SNEGSKA (reference sequence).